This T cell receptor (beta chain) was identified in a study of naive and memory T cell subsets. Study findings and constraints: A clonotype means one alpha or beta sequence, not an alpha/beta pair. Possibly reflecting memory cells re-expressing CD45RA, a few larger clonotypes occurred in naive repertoires, especially CD8.

Alpha and beta libraries were amplified separately from the second PCR onward. V was cut by 3 bases and J by 5 bases, with 17 bases left in between. Germline CDR1 reads SGDLS; CDR2 reads YYNGEE. The length of the CDR3 is 16 residues. Details on this clonotype: The antigen is unknown.

The beta constant-region primer was an equimolar mix of two oligonucleotides covering TRBC1 and TRBC2. Ligation attached a single-stranded oligonucleotide with a 12-nucleotide UMI and the SP2 primer to the cDNA 3' end. TCRdb recomputed calls from the UMI-ligation and nested PCR reads with MiXCR, one row per CDR3 protein. The sample consists of 130,000 to 150,000 distinct CDR3 sequences, about a sixth of them appearing once. Specimen: naive CD4+ T cells from blood. The J gene is TRBJ2-2, the V gene TRBV9; D call uncertain. The TCR originated in a human donor in good health. The CDR3 is CASSATRTVATGELFF. In DNA form, the CDR3 reads TGTGCCAGCAGCGCCACCAGGACGGTAGCTACCGGGGAGCTGTTTTTT. The variable domain in full, completed from reference TRBV9 and TRBJ2-2, reads DSGVTQTPKHLITATGQRVTLRCSPRSGDLSVYWYQQSLDQGLQFLIQYYNGEERAKGNILERFSAQQFPDLHSELNLSSLELGDSALYFCASSATRTVATGELFFGEGSRLTVL.